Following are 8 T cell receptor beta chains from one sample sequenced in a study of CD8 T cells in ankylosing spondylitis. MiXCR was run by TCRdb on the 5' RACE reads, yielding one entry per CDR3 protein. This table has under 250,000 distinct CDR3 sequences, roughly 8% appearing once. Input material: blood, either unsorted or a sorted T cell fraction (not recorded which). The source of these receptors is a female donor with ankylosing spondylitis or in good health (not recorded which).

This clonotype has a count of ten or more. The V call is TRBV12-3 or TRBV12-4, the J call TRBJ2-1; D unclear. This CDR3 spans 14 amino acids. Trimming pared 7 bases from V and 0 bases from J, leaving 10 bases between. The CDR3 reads CASNDWSSYNEQFF. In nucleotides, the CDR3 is TGTGCCAGCAATGACTGGAGCTCCTACAATGAGCAGTTCTTC.

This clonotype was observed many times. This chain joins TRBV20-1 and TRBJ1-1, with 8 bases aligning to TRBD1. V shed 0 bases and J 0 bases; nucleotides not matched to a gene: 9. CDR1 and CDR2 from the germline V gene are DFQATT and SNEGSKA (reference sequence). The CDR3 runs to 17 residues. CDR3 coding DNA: TGCAGTGCTAGAGACGGGACAGGCTCCCTACTGAACACTGAAGCTTTCTTT. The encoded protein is CSARDGTGSLLNTEAFF.

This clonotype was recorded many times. The CDR3 nucleotides read TGTGCCAGCAGTTATTTGGGGGGCGAGCAGTACTTC. The encoded protein is CASSYLGGEQYF. The chain links TRBV6-2 or TRBV6-3 to TRBJ2-7; D is possibly TRBD2 (6 bases). Trimming stripped 3 bases from V and 6 bases from J, with 9 bases between. Germline V gives CDR1 MNHEY, CDR2 SVGEGT. This CDR3 spans 12 amino acids.

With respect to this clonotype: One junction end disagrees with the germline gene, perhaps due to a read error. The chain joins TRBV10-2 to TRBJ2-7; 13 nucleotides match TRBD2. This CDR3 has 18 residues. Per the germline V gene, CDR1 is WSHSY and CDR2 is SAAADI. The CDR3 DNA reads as TGTGCCGGCAGCCACGGTTGGGGGACTAGCGGGAAAGGTGACGAGCAGTACTTC. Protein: CAGSHGWGTSGKGDEQYF.

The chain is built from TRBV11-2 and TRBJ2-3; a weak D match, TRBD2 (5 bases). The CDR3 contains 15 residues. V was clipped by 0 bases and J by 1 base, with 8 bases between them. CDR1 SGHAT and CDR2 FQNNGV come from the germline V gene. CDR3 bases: TGTGCCAGCAGCTTAGAAGGGAGACGCACAGATACGCAGTATTTT. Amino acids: CASSLEGRRTDTQYF.

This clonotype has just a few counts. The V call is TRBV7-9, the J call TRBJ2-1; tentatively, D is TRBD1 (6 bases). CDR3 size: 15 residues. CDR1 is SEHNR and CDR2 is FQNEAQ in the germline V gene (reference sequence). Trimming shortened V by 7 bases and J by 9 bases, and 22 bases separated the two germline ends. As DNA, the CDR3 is TGTGCCAGCAACACTGGGGGCCGTGACCGGGGTGAGCAGTTCTTC. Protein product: CASNTGGRDRGEQFF.

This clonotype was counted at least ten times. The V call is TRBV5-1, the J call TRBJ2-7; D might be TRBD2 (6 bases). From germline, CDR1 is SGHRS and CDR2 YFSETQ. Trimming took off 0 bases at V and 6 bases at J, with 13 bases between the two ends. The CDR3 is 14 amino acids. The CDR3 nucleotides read TGCGCCAGCAGCTTGGCCCAGGGAGGCGGCGAGCAGTACTTC. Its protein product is CASSLAQGGGEQYF.

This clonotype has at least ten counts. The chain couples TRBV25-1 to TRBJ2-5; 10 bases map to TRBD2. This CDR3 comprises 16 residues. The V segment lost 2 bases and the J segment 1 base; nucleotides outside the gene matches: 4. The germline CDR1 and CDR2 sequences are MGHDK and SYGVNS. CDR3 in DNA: TGTGCCAGCAGTGAAGGGACTAGCGAACCCCAAGAGACCCAGTACTTC. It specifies CASSEGTSEPQETQYF.